This TCR beta chain was profiled in a study of blood T cell repertoires in COVID-19. Using immunoSEQ multiplex PCR, the repertoire was profiled, and TCRdb retains in-frame clones only, with some absent. The sample yields 55,000 to 60,000 clones, more than 75% seen once. The CDR3 runs 15 residues. Germline values: CDR1 SGHTA, CDR2 FQGTGA. The germline V and J ends were trimmed by 1 base and 0 bases, with 6 bases remaining between them. This chain links TRBV7-3 with TRBJ2-2; no firm D call. The sample taken for sequencing was peripheral blood. The sequence was collected from a man aged 45-60 years with active or convalescent COVID-19. The CDR3 sequence is CASSLIPANTGELFF. CDR3 nucleotides: TGTGCCAGCAGCTTAATTCCGGCGAACACCGGGGAGCTGTTTTTT.